The rows below give T cell receptor beta chains drawn from one sample of a study of beta chain features in type 1 diabetes. TCRdb's copy holds only in-frame clones and misses some; the assay was immunoSEQ multiplex PCR. The repertoire holds over 650,000 clones, with around an eighth as singletons. Material for sequencing was naive CD4+ T cells from blood. The receptor set was obtained from a man younger than 30 with type 1 diabetes. The CDR3 runs from the conserved cysteine through the conserved F or W. Fields, in order: V gene, clone size, D gene, J gene, CDR3 protein, CDR3 DNA. The D gene is left open where the match is weak. Expanded clones get a size class; other rows say once, few or many, or leave the size out.

V: TRBV19
size: -
D: -
J: TRBJ1-1
CDR3: CASRLQGMVTEAFF
DNA: TGTGCCAGTAGACTACAGGGTATGGTCACTGAAGCTTTCTTT

V: TRBV14
size: few
D: -
J: TRBJ1-6
CDR3: CASSQIYNSPLHF
DNA: TGTGCCAGCAGCCAGATCTATAATTCACCCCTCCACTTT

V: TRBV30
size: -
D: -
J: TRBJ1-5
CDR3: CAWSLGAQGNQPQHF
DNA: TGTGCCTGGAGTCTGGGGGCGCAGGGCAATCAGCCCCAGCATTTT

V: TRBV6-5
size: -
D: -
J: TRBJ2-5
CDR3: CASSYSTLQETQYF
DNA: TGTGCCAGCAGTTACTCGACACTCCAAGAGACCCAGTACTTC

V: TRBV7-9
size: many
D: TRBD2
J: TRBJ2-1
CDR3: CASSSRLAELTKQFF
DNA: TGTGCCAGCAGTTCGAGACTAGCGGAGTTAACTAAGCAGTTCTTC

V: TRBV5-1
size: -
D: TRBD1
J: TRBJ1-6
CDR3: CASSLAGQANNSPLHF
DNA: TGCGCCAGCAGCTTGGCGGGACAGGCGAATAATTCACCCCTCCACTTT

V: TRBV7-2
size: -
D: TRBD2
J: TRBJ2-7
CDR3: CASSLATSGIYEQYF
DNA: TGTGCCAGCAGCTTAGCCACTAGCGGTATCTACGAGCAGTACTTC

V: TRBV7-2
size: few
D: TRBD1
J: TRBJ2-1
CDR3: CASSKQGAVTHEQFF
DNA: TGTGCCAGCAGCAAACAGGGGGCGGTAACCCATGAGCAGTTCTTC

V: TRBV23-1
size: few
D: -
J: TRBJ2-7
CDR3: CASSQQGGPPYEQYF
DNA: TGCGCCAGCAGCCAACAAGGGGGTCCGCCCTACGAGCAGTACTTC

V: TRBV7-9
size: -
D: -
J: TRBJ1-5
CDR3: CASSPGTVVSNQPQHF
DNA: TGTGCCAGCAGCCCGGGGACGGTAGTAAGCAATCAGCCCCAGCATTTT

V: TRBV2
size: -
D: -
J: TRBJ2-7
CDR3: CASSQHLGYEQYF
DNA: TGTGCCAGCAGCCAACACTTGGGCTACGAGCAGTACTTC

V: TRBV18
size: -
D: TRBD1
J: TRBJ1-5
CDR3: CASSPPGQEGGNQPQHF
DNA: TGTGCCAGCTCACCCCCGGGACAGGAAGGGGGTAATCAGCCCCAGCATTTT

V: TRBV7-2
size: -
D: -
J: TRBJ2-7
CDR3: CASSPGSPRGEQYF
DNA: TGTGCCAGCAGCCCAGGTTCCCCCCGGGGGGAGCAGTACTTC

V: TRBV7-3
size: -
D: -
J: TRBJ1-1
CDR3: CASSTGFQDTEAFF
DNA: TGTGCCAGCAGCACGGGGTTTCAGGACACTGAAGCTTTCTTT

V: TRBV29-1
size: few
D: -
J: TRBJ1-1
CDR3: CSVFARLNTEAFF
DNA: TGCAGCGTTTTCGCCAGGTTGAACACTGAAGCTTTCTTT

V: TRBV9
size: few
D: -
J: TRBJ2-5
CDR3: CASSPFEETQYF
DNA: TGTGCCAGCAGCCCCTTTGAAGAGACCCAGTACTTC

V: TRBV4-1
size: -
D: TRBD2
J: TRBJ2-3
CDR3: CASRYQREHTDTQYF
DNA: TGCGCCAGCAGGTACCAGCGGGAGCACACAGATACGCAGTATTTT

V: TRBV7-9
size: few
D: -
J: TRBJ2-1
CDR3: CASRSRLPYNEQFF
DNA: TGTGCCAGCCGCTCGCGTCTACCCTACAATGAGCAGTTCTTC

V: TRBV28
size: -
D: TRBD1
J: TRBJ1-6
CDR3: CASSSGQVSPLHF
DNA: TGTGCCAGCAGCTCGGGACAGGTTTCACCCCTCCACTTT

V: TRBV28
size: few
D: -
J: TRBJ1-1
CDR3: CASSLDVSYRAFF
DNA: TGTGCCAGCAGTTTAGACGTCTCGTATCGGGCTTTCTTT

V: TRBV21-1
size: -
D: -
J: TRBJ2-7
CDR3: CASSTNGSPRRYF
DNA: TGTGCCAGCAGCACCAACGGGTCCCCCCGGAGGTACTTC

V: TRBV7-9
size: -
D: TRBD1
J: TRBJ1-2
CDR3: CASSLGLTGWPYGYTF
DNA: TGTGCCAGCAGCCTAGGCCTGACAGGGTGGCCCTATGGCTACACCTTC

V: TRBV4-1
size: -
D: TRBD2
J: TRBJ2-5
CDR3: CASSLGLAGGQETQYF
DNA: TGCGCCAGCAGCCTGGGACTAGCGGGGGGCCAAGAGACCCAGTACTTC

V: TRBV6-1
size: few
D: -
J: TRBJ2-7
CDR3: CASSGRDGWDEQYF
DNA: TGTGCCAGCAGTGGCAGGGATGGGTGGGACGAGCAGTACTTC

V: TRBV30
size: -
D: TRBD2
J: TRBJ2-1
CDR3: CAWSVNWLAGWQFF
DNA: TGTGCCTGGAGTGTAAACTGGCTAGCGGGATGGCAGTTCTTC

V: TRBV7-2
size: -
D: -
J: TRBJ2-3
CDR3: CASSLSVGTDTQYF
DNA: TGTGCCAGCAGCTTAAGTGTTGGCACAGATACGCAGTATTTT

V: TRBV4-3
size: -
D: -
J: TRBJ2-3
CDR3: CASSQGFSARSTDTQYF
DNA: TGCGCCAGCAGCCAAGGTTTCTCGGCCCGAAGCACAGATACGCAGTATTTT

V: TRBV9
size: -
D: TRBD2
J: TRBJ2-1
CDR3: CASSAPGGAGNEQFF
DNA: TGTGCCAGCAGCGCCCCGGGGGGGGCTGGCAATGAGCAGTTCTTC

V: TRBV18
size: -
D: TRBD1
J: TRBJ1-2
CDR3: CASSPDRVHGYGYTF
DNA: TGTGCCAGCTCACCGGACAGGGTCCATGGCTATGGCTACACCTTC

V: TRBV30
size: -
D: -
J: TRBJ1-5
CDR3: CAWGTGQPQHF
DNA: TGTGCCTGGGGGACGGGTCAGCCCCAGCATTTT

V: TRBV7-9
size: few
D: -
J: TRBJ2-7
CDR3: CASSLMDSSYEQYF
DNA: TGTGCCAGCAGCTTAATGGACAGTTCCTACGAGCAGTACTTC

V: TRBV5-1
size: once
D: TRBD1
J: TRBJ2-6
CDR3: CASSLGGTDHSGANVLTF
DNA: TGCGCCAGCAGCTTGGGTGGGACAGATCACTCTGGGGCCAACGTCCTGACTTTC

V: TRBV15
size: few
D: -
J: TRBJ1-5
CDR3: CATSKEGISNQPQHF
DNA: TGTGCCACCAGCAAAGAGGGGATTAGCAATCAGCCCCAGCATTTT

V: TRBV28
size: few
D: -
J: TRBJ1-4
CDR3: CASSPGGRGNEKLFF
DNA: TGTGCCAGCAGTCCTGGGGGCCGGGGGAATGAAAAACTGTTTTTT

V: TRBV7-2
size: few
D: -
J: TRBJ1-5
CDR3: CASSLRGNQPQHF
DNA: TGTGCCAGCAGCTTAAGGGGCAATCAGCCCCAGCATTTT

V: TRBV7-8
size: -
D: TRBD1
J: TRBJ2-7
CDR3: CASSLGQGIYEQYF
DNA: TGTGCCAGCAGCCTGGGACAGGGAATCTACGAGCAGTACTTC

V: TRBV11-2
size: -
D: -
J: TRBJ2-5
CDR3: CASSYRPNTQETQYF
DNA: TGTGCCAGCAGCTATCGACCCAATACCCAAGAGACCCAGTACTTC

V: TRBV30
size: -
D: TRBD1
J: TRBJ1-4
CDR3: CAWSLTGGREKLFF
DNA: TGTGCCTGGAGCCTGACAGGGGGACGAGAAAAACTGTTTTTT

V: TRBV27
size: few
D: TRBD1
J: TRBJ1-2
CDR3: CASRGTGSPYGYTF
DNA: TGTGCCAGCAGAGGGACAGGGTCGCCCTATGGCTACACCTTC